This T cell receptor (beta chain) is from a study of shared clonotypes between healthy human individuals. Broader study findings: Shared across a few donors were around 4.7% of the naive CD4 clonotypes. Clonotype sharing levels among donors were expected to vary with sequencing depth.

Several immunoSEQ plates held equal portions of the genomic DNA taken from each subset. Using immunoSEQ multiplex PCR, the repertoire was profiled, and TCRdb retains in-frame clones only, with some absent. This sample has roughly 1,800,000 clones, with about 95% found just once. Naive CD8 cells lacked CD45RO, underwent positive selection for CCR7 and left out terminally differentiated effector memory CD45RA+ cells. About this clone itself: Its antigen remains unknown.

Germline values: CDR1 GTSNPN, CDR2 SVGIG (reference sequence). The CDR3 is 13 amino acids. Trimming pared 4 bases from V and 1 base from J, leaving 8 bases between. The sample consisted of naive CD8+ T cells sorted from blood. The J gene is TRBJ1-3, the V gene TRBV30; D gene ambiguous. The clonotype was recovered from a man between 18 and 29 years old in good health. CDR3 in amino acids: CAWNPGSGNTIYF. The DNA of the CDR3 is TGTGCCTGGAACCCCGGGTCTGGAAACACCATATATTTT.